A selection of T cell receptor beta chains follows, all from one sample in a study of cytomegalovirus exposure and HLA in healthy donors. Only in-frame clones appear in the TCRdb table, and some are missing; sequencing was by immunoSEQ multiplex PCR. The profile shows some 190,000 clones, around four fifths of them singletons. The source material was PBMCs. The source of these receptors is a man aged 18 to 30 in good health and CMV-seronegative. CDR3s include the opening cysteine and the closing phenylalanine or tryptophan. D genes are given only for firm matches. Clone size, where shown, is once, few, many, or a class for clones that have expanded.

CASSLAASGNTIYF,TGTGCCAGCAGCTTGGCGGCTAGCGGAAACACCATATATTTT,NA,TRBJ1-3,TRBV5-6,NA
CASSLALFLGGGPSYEQYF,TGTGCCAGCAGCTTAGCATTATTTTTGGGGGGAGGGCCCTCCTACGAGCAGTACTTC,TRBD2,TRBJ2-7,TRBV7-2,NA
CASSGDRGIVETQYF,TGCGCCAGCAGCGGCGACCGGGGGATCGTGGAGACCCAGTACTTC,NA,TRBJ2-5,TRBV5-1,NA
CASSVGQAPTNEKLFF,TGCGCCAGCAGCGTGGGACAGGCCCCAACTAATGAAAAACTGTTTTTT,TRBD1,TRBJ1-4,TRBV5-1,NA
CASNAGKTNYGYTF,TGTGCCAGCAACGCCGGGAAAACTAACTATGGCTACACCTTC,NA,TRBJ1-2,TRBV28,NA
CASSGSIAGGPTQETQYF,TGTGCCAGCAGCGGGTCGATAGCGGGGGGGCCAACTCAAGAGACCCAGTACTTC,TRBD2,TRBJ2-5,TRBV9,NA
CASSYGREINEQYF,TGTGCCAGCAGTTACGGGCGGGAGATCAACGAGCAGTACTTC,TRBD2,TRBJ2-7,TRBV6-5,NA
CASSRDRPARGNQPQHF,TGTGCCAGTAGTAGGGACAGACCAGCTAGGGGTAATCAGCCCCAGCATTTT,TRBD1,TRBJ1-5,TRBV19,NA
CASSKSILAGGRNEQFF,TGTGCCAGCAGCAAGAGTATCTTAGCGGGGGGGCGGAATGAGCAGTTCTTC,TRBD2,TRBJ2-1,TRBV7-2,NA
CASRWDTRQVYEQYF,TGTGCCAGCAGGTGGGATACCCGACAGGTCTACGAGCAGTACTTC,NA,TRBJ2-7,TRBV27,NA
CASSTGQGGKLFF,TGTGCCAGCAGTACAGGACAGGGGGGAAAACTGTTTTTT,TRBD1,TRBJ1-4,TRBV6-5,NA
CASSLRTGGEDEQYF,TGCGCCAGCAGCTTGAGAACAGGGGGCGAAGACGAGCAGTACTTC,TRBD1,TRBJ2-7,TRBV5-1,few
CASSYNRLSYEQYF,TGTGCCAGCAGCTATAACAGGCTTTCCTACGAGCAGTACTTC,NA,TRBJ2-7,TRBV6-5,NA
CASSLVAGYYGYTF,TGTGCCAGCAGCTTGGTTGCGGGCTACTATGGCTACACCTTC,NA,TRBJ1-2,TRBV5-8,NA
CASRGHYNQPQHF,TGTGCCAGTAGAGGACATTACAATCAGCCCCAGCATTTT,NA,TRBJ1-5,TRBV19,few
CASSPGQGLGPLHF,TGCGCCAGCAGCCCGGGACAGGGTTTGGGTCCCCTCCACTTT,TRBD1,TRBJ1-6,TRBV5-1,NA